Listed here is a single T cell receptor (beta chain). Indicated treatment: some 20 received Ad26.COV2.S at low or high dose, single or two shots; several received placebo; per-sample allocation not given. Sampling happened 63 days after the first vaccine or placebo injection. Method: immunoSEQ multiplex PCR; TCRdb's copy keeps in-frame clones and lacks some. The sample has about 680,000 clones; around 90% are singletons. Germline V lookup: CDR1 GTSNPN, CDR2 SVGIG (reference sequence). The CDR3 is made up of 16 amino acids. Losses at the gene ends were 0 bases for V and 2 bases for J; bases not matched to a gene: 7. The data originate from a study of Ad26.COV2.S vaccination and SARS-CoV-2 variants.

Specimen: peripheral blood, collected in a trial of Ad26.COV2.S vaccine versus placebo. The origin of this receptor is a person between 18 and 65 years old who received the Ad26.COV2.S COVID-19 vaccine or a placebo. The chain links TRBV30 to TRBJ2-1; 7 nucleotides align to TRBD1. The CDR3 reads CAWSVWTGSPYNEQFF. The CDR3 DNA reads TGTGCCTGGAGTGTATGGACAGGATCGCCCTACAATGAGCAGTTCTTC.